Below, 9 T cell receptor beta chains from the same sample are listed, as sequenced in a study of blood T cell repertoires in COVID-19. Sequencing used immunoSEQ multiplex PCR; TCRdb keeps in-frame clones, though not all of them. There are about 140,000 clones in the sample; approximately 87% occur only once, and approximately 9% lies in the top ten. Sequenced sample: peripheral blood. The receptors shown here come from a woman in her forties or fifties with active or convalescent COVID-19.

J is TRBJ2-1 and V is TRBV5-1; TRBD2 matches 12 bases. The CDR3 consists of 15 residues. The V gene's germline CDR1 is SGHRS and CDR2 YFSETQ. The V segment lost 3 bases and the J segment 8 bases; nucleotides outside the gene matches: 6. CDR3 bases: TGCGCCAGCAGCTGGACTAGCGGGACGAGCGATGAGCAGTTCTTC. Amino acid sequence: CASSWTSGTSDEQFF.

The CDR3 region has the DNA TGCGCCAGCAGCCAAGAAGGTTCAGGGTTGACTGAAGCTTTCTTT. It encodes CASSQEGSGLTEAFF. This sequence joins TRBV4-1 and TRBJ1-1; perhaps TRBD1 as D (5 bases). The CDR3 is 15 amino acids. Germline V gene lookup returns CDR1 MGHRA and CDR2 YSYEKL. The ends were cut back, 0 bases at V and 5 bases at J, with 13 bases in the middle.

This clone was seen once. J is TRBJ2-1 and V is TRBV4-1, with D possibly being TRBD2 (5 bases). Germline CDR1 reads MGHRA; CDR2 reads YSYEKL. V lost 1 base, J lost 13 bases, and 14 bases lay in between. The CDR3 sequence is 13 residues long. Here the CDR3 reads CASSQANFEGQFF. The CDR3 DNA sequence: TGCGCCAGCAGCCAAGCCAATTTTGAGGGTCAGTTCTTC.

The chain employs TRBV6-2 or TRBV6-3 and TRBJ2-3, with 15 bases identical to TRBD2. The germline gives CDR1 MNHEY, CDR2 SVGEGT. With 2 bases clipped from V and 5 bases from J, the junction kept 14 bases outside the gene matches. The CDR3 has 20 residues. The CDR3, as DNA: TGTGCCAGCAGTTACCCGTGGGGACTAGCGGGGGGCGAGGTCAGAGATACGCAGTATTTT. Protein sequence: CASSYPWGLAGGEVRDTQYF.

The chain uses TRBV30 and TRBJ1-1, with TRBD1 matching over 8 bases. The V segment lost 4 bases and the J segment 5 bases; nucleotides outside the gene matches: 6. The CDR3 covers 13 residues. Germline CDR1 and CDR2: GTSNPN and SVGIG (reference sequence). The CDR3 loop reads CAWTGDRGTEAFF. The CDR3, as DNA: TGTGCCTGGACAGGAGACAGGGGAACTGAAGCTTTCTTT.

This clone was observed a single time. The J gene is TRBJ2-2, the V gene TRBV6-4; D not certain. The ends were cut back, 3 bases at V and 6 bases at J, with 5 bases in the middle. Germline CDR1 and CDR2: MRHNA and SNTAGT. The CDR3 loop spans 12 amino acids. The CDR3 nucleotides read TGTGCCAGCAGTGATCGGGCCGGGGAGCTGTTTTTT. Translation: CASSDRAGELFF.

The chain employs TRBV6-1 and TRBJ1-3; a possible D gene is TRBD1 (5 bases). CDR1 and CDR2 (germline): MNHNS, SASEGT. Between the trimmed V and J ends, which lost 3 bases and 0 bases, there was a span of 15 bases. The CDR3 sequence is 17 residues long. CDR3 DNA sequence: TGTGCCAGCAGTGAGGCGCACGGGGGTAGCTCTGGAAACACCATATATTTT. Protein product: CASSEAHGGSSGNTIYF.

This clone was seen just once. CDR3 coding DNA: TGTGCCAGCCACTCAGCCCTGCAGGGGAGCACAGATACGCAGTATTTT. Its translation is CASHSALQGSTDTQYF. The J gene is TRBJ2-3, the V gene TRBV28; TRBD1 might be the D (6 bases). Germline CDR1 MDHEN, CDR2 SYDVKM. This CDR3 comprises 16 residues. V lost 8 bases and J 0 bases, leaving 18 bases between the germline ends.

The chain links TRBV7-2 to TRBJ1-2, with TRBD1 matching over 11 bases. This CDR3 has 15 residues. The V gene's germline CDR1 is SGHTA and CDR2 FQGNSA. With 1 base clipped from V and 7 bases from J, the junction kept 5 bases outside the gene matches. CDR3 sequence (DNA): TGTGCCAGCAGCTTAGGAGGGACAGGGGGAAGTGGCTACACCTTC. Its protein is CASSLGGTGGSGYTF.